This is a list of T cell receptor beta chains from one sample in a study of T cells in Graves' hyperthyroidism and ophthalmopathy. TCRdb used MiXCR to reprocess the multiplex PCR reads, holding one entry per CDR3 protein. The repertoire holds tens of thousands of distinct CDR3 sequences, with roughly 51% as singletons. Sequencing was performed on peripheral blood or thyroid tissue (not recorded which). Receptors were obtained from a man aged 18 to 29 with Graves' hyperthyroidism. Both conserved end residues are part of each CDR3.

j_call v_call cdr3_aa
TRBJ2-5 TRBV20-1 CSLGGGPYQETQYF
TRBJ2-7 TRBV20-1 CSAKGLAGGTYEQYF
TRBJ2-5 TRBV5-1 CASSGGLAGVEGETQYF
TRBJ2-7 TRBV20-1 CSASGGPGRQSYEQYF
TRBJ2-6 TRBV10-1 CATGDSGANVLTF
TRBJ1-1 TRBV11-2 CASSVRDRDATEAFF
TRBJ1-1 TRBV7-9 CASSLAGGEAFF
TRBJ1-1 TRBV20-1 CSAREKPGAYTEAFF
TRBJ1-2 TRBV29-1 CSVEEDTNGYTF
TRBJ1-2 TRBV15 CATSFVQGDGYTF
TRBJ2-1 TRBV19 CATNPDRGNLDEQFF
TRBJ2-5 TRBV7-9 CASSRTSGGGETQYF
TRBJ2-7 TRBV6-5 CASSPNPGRGSYEQYF
TRBJ1-2 TRBV18 CASSPPAGGGYTF
TRBJ2-7 TRBV28 CASRPTSGGAQSSYEQYF
TRBJ2-7 TRBV9 CASSVSIQGKDEQYF
TRBJ2-2 TRBV7-2 CASSPLITGELFF
TRBJ1-1 TRBV9 CASSGRQGAFF
TRBJ2-6 TRBV7-9 CASSPHPVSLWRVGGAGANVLTF
TRBJ1-4 TRBV15 CATSRDGDTNEKLFF
TRBJ1-1 TRBV10-2 CASSPLEEDEAFF
TRBJ2-7 TRBV7-3 CASPTPGTGSEQYF
TRBJ1-5 TRBV7-8 CASSLDGGGGHSNQPQHF
TRBJ2-2 TRBV2 CASSWTLNTGELFF
TRBJ1-1 TRBV11-2 CASSAGTGMNTEAFF